This passage covers 17 T cell receptor beta chains from one sample sequenced in a study of vaccination effects on CD4 cells after COVID-19. Their antigens remain unidentified. Method: immunoSEQ multiplex PCR; TCRdb's copy keeps in-frame clones and lacks some. The sample holds 30,000 to 35,000 clones, about 66% seen once. Before any sequencing was done, the ViraFEST assay used viral peptide pools to expand antigen-specific CD4+ T cells. Cells that had been cultured for approximately ten days were the source of isolated CD4+ T cells. The sequences come from CD4+ T cells from PBMCs cultured with HCoV-229E spike peptides, collected before COVID-19 vaccination. These receptors were obtained from a human donor who received a COVID-19 vaccine.

This chain joins TRBV7-8 and TRBJ1-6; tentative D call: TRBD1 (5 bases). This CDR3 is 15 amino acids long. V gave up 8 bases and J gave up 8 bases, with 19 bases separating them. Germline assignment: CDR1 SGHVS and CDR2 FQNEAQ. CDR3 nucleotides: TGTGCCAGCCAAGAAGACCGACTGGGGGATTCACCCCTCCACTTT. It codes for CASQEDRLGDSPLHF.

The rearrangement uses TRBV6-5 and TRBJ1-5; D possibly corresponds to TRBD1 (6 bases). The germline V and J ends were trimmed by 5 bases and 7 bases, with 12 bases remaining between them. The germline V gene has CDR1 MNHEY and CDR2 SVGAGI. The CDR3 has 13 residues. The CDR3 sequence is CASSPGAWQPQHF. CDR3 DNA sequence: TGTGCCAGCAGTCCGGGGGCATGGCAGCCCCAGCATTTT.

This clone has a handful of counts. V gene TRBV2 combines with J gene TRBJ1-2; tentatively, D is TRBD1 (6 bases). Germline values: CDR1 SNHLY, CDR2 FYNNEI. Trimming took off 8 bases at V and 8 bases at J, with 18 bases between the two ends. This CDR3 region has 13 residues. DNA for the CDR3: TGTGCCAGCGAAAGGGACATTTCGCAAGGCTACACCTTC. Protein sequence: CASERDISQGYTF.

J is TRBJ1-2 and V is TRBV18, with TRBD1 matching over 8 bases. Germline V gene lookup returns CDR1 KGHSH and CDR2 LQKENI. The CDR3 runs 13 residues. V shed 3 bases and J 6 bases; nucleotides not matched to a gene: 3. The chain's CDR3 is CASSPDRVNGYTF. The CDR3 nucleotides are TGTGCCAGCTCACCGGACAGGGTAAATGGCTACACCTTC.

This clone was seen a handful of times. The J gene is TRBJ1-3, the V gene TRBV9; 8 bases fit TRBD1. Germline V CDR1 and CDR2: SGDLS, YYNGEE. Trimming cost V 4 bases and J 0 bases; bases outside gene matches: 6. The CDR3 has 16 residues. The CDR3 region is CASSPLGQVSGNTIYF. In DNA, the CDR3 is TGTGCCAGCAGCCCCCTGGGACAGGTCTCTGGAAACACCATATATTTT. Full variable domain (outside the CDR3, taken from reference TRBV9 and TRBJ1-3): DSGVTQTPKHLITATGQRVTLRCSPRSGDLSVYWYQQSLDQGLQFLIQYYNGEERAKGNILERFSAQQFPDLHSELNLSSLELGDSALYFCASSPLGQVSGNTIYFGEGSWLTVV.

The CDR3 nucleotides are TGTGCCAGCAGCTTAGCCGGGGTTCGGTCTGGAAACACCATATATTTT. Amino acids: CASSLAGVRSGNTIYF. The V gene is TRBV7-2, the J gene TRBJ1-3, with D unresolved. The CDR3 is made up of 16 amino acids. Germline CDR1 and CDR2: SGHTA and FQGNSA. Trimming took off 0 bases at V and 1 base at J, with 10 bases between the two ends.

The gene calls are TRBV2 and TRBJ2-3; 10 bases are a match to TRBD1. Germline V gives CDR1 SNHLY, CDR2 FYNNEI. The CDR3 is made up of 15 amino acids. V shed 7 bases, J shed 4 bases, and the junction held 8 bases outside the gene matches. The CDR3 loop reads CASIPDRGRADTQYF. For the CDR3, the DNA is TGTGCCAGCATTCCAGACAGGGGGCGCGCAGATACGCAGTATTTT. The full variable domain, rest sourced from reference TRBV2 and TRBJ2-3, is EPEVTQTPSHQVTQMGQEVILRCVPISNHLYFYWYRQILGQKVEFLVSFYNNEISEKSEIFDDQFSVERPDGSNFTLKIRSTKLEDSAMYFCASIPDRGRADTQYFGPGTRLTVL.

V usage is TRBV30 and J usage is TRBJ1-2; TRBD1 is a possible D gene (6 bases). Per the germline V gene, CDR1 is GTSNPN and CDR2 is SVGIG (reference sequence). V dropped 2 bases and J dropped 4 bases, with 11 bases sitting between them. This CDR3 has 13 residues. CDR3 DNA sequence: TGTGCCTGGAGTTCAGGGGTGACCTATGGCTACACCTTC. It translates to CAWSSGVTYGYTF.

This clone appeared a single time. The V call is TRBV15, the J call TRBJ2-3; 11 positions match TRBD2. Germline loops: CDR1 LNHNV, CDR2 YYDKDF (reference sequence). V shed 2 bases, J shed 0 bases, and the junction held 4 bases outside the gene matches. CDR3 length: 17 amino acids. The CDR3 DNA reads TGTGCCACCAGCAGATCCGGGACTAGCGGTAGCACAGATACGCAGTATTTT. This encodes CATSRSGTSGSTDTQYF.

The V gene is TRBV19, the J gene TRBJ2-2; weak D call: TRBD2 (6 bases). The CDR3 contains 14 residues. Deletions cut 5 bases from V and 5 bases from J, with 12 bases between. The germline gives CDR1 LNHDA, CDR2 SQIVND (reference sequence). This CDR3 reads CASSSQGGTGELFF. CDR3 in DNA: TGTGCCAGTAGTTCCCAGGGAGGAACCGGGGAGCTGTTTTTT.

The chain has TRBV24-1 and TRBJ1-1, with 9 nucleotides matching TRBD1. The CDR3 covers 16 residues. The germline gives CDR1 KGHDR, CDR2 SFDVKD. V lost 4 bases to trimming and J lost 3 bases; unmatched junction nucleotides: 8. Written as DNA, the CDR3 is TGTGCCACCAGTGAAAGGGGGGACAGGGAATACACTGAAGCTTTCTTT. Amino acids: CATSERGDREYTEAFF.

This chain links TRBV19 with TRBJ1-4; D is unresolved. The CDR3 sequence is 13 residues long. Trimming pared 4 bases from V and 0 bases from J, leaving 3 bases between. Germline V CDR1 and CDR2: LNHDA, SQIVND (reference sequence). CDR3 in DNA: TGTGCCAGTAGTACTACAACTAATGAAAAACTGTTTTTT. It encodes CASSTTTNEKLFF.

The chain recombines TRBV25-1 with TRBJ1-1; TRBD1 matches 7 bases. There are 15 residues in the CDR3. V gave up 2 bases and J gave up 10 bases; unmatched junction bases: 13. CDR1 MGHDK and CDR2 SYGVNS come from the germline V gene. The CDR3 nucleotides read TGTGCCAGCAGTGAAATTAATGGCAGGGGGAATTCAGCTTTCTTT. Encoded protein: CASSEINGRGNSAFF.

CDR3 sequence (DNA): TGTGCCAGCAGTGAACGGGACAGGGAGACGCAGTATTTT. Encoded protein: CASSERDRETQYF. V is TRBV6-4 and J is TRBJ2-3; 9 bases are a match to TRBD1. Per germline, CDR1 MRHNA and CDR2 SNTAGT. The CDR3 is 13 amino acids. V shed 3 bases and J 9 bases; nucleotides not matched to a gene: 4.

The V gene is TRBV9, the J gene TRBJ1-6, with TRBD1 matching 10 bases. J lost 5 bases, V lost 3 bases, and 5 bases had no gene match. The CDR3 is 16 residues long. Looked up from germline, CDR1 is SGDLS and CDR2 is YYNGEE. The CDR3 reads CASSARQGADNSPLHF. DNA for the CDR3: TGTGCCAGCAGCGCAAGACAGGGGGCAGATAATTCACCCCTCCACTTT. Full variable domain (outside the CDR3, taken from reference TRBV9 and TRBJ1-6): DSGVTQTPKHLITATGQRVTLRCSPRSGDLSVYWYQQSLDQGLQFLIQYYNGEERAKGNILERFSAQQFPDLHSELNLSSLELGDSALYFCASSARQGADNSPLHFGNGTRLTVT.

The chain uses TRBV5-1 and TRBJ2-6; tentatively, D is TRBD1 (5 bases). CDR1 is SGHRS and CDR2 is YFSETQ in the germline V gene. Trimming removed 0 bases at V and 0 bases at J, with 10 bases between. The CDR3 contains 17 residues. The CDR3 protein is CASSLEGASSGANVLTF. CDR3 bases: TGCGCCAGCAGCTTGGAAGGGGCGAGCTCTGGGGCCAACGTCCTGACTTTC.

This clone has only one observation. This chain links TRBV5-1 with TRBJ1-2; 8 positions agree with TRBD1. The length of the CDR3 is 15 residues. CDR1 is SGHRS, CDR2 YFSETQ, per germline. V shed 4 bases, J shed 3 bases, and the junction held 8 bases outside the gene matches. CDR3: CASSPDRVSDYGYTF. As DNA, the CDR3 is TGCGCCAGCAGCCCGGACAGGGTTTCTGACTATGGCTACACCTTC.